Below, one TCR beta chain is given with its context. Its antigen is unidentified. Trimming cost V 1 base and J 2 bases; bases outside gene matches: 7. CDR3 length equals 16 residues. The germline gives CDR1 MGHRA, CDR2 YSYEKL. The sample comes from a study of shared clonotypes between healthy human individuals. When replicate PCRs were run on sorted subsets, they used around 0.2 ug DNA, some 29,000 T cell genomes. Per the original data handling: Owing to the provision of junction-only sequences devoid of quality scores by immunoSEQ, filtering differed. Repertoires were generated with immunoSEQ multiplex PCR, while TCRdb's copy carries only in-frame clones and drops some. That table supplies the V and J calls and clone size; D and trimming were determined from the DNA. The table includes about 2.3 million clones, 85% to 95% detected once. Overall study results and limits: Shared clonotypes: 4.5% to 5% naive CD4, 3.5% to 4% naive CD8, 2.3% memory CD4, about 0.41% memory CD8.

CD4+ cells yielded CD45RA+ naive and CD45RA-negative memory subsets. The sample taken for sequencing was naive CD4+ T cells from PBMCs. Subset of the sample: CD45RA+ positively selected. The TCR sequence derives from a man between 18 and 29 years old in good health. Some clones in this sample may be carry-over from other donors' samples. The chain combines TRBV4-1 with TRBJ1-1; 7 positions match TRBD1. CDR3 amino acids: CASSQVGRGRNTEAFF. CDR3 coding DNA: TGCGCCAGCAGCCAAGTAGGCAGGGGGAGAAACACTGAAGCTTTCTTT.